A single sample gave rise to the 27 T cell receptor beta chains below, sequenced in a study of blood T cell repertoires in COVID-19 (TCRdb year 2020). Preparation of the library involved the immunoSEQ multiplex PCR assay. TCRdb took over this immuneACCESS table, retaining in-frame rearrangements with V and J assigned. Such tables are incomplete; in checked studies, under half of the missing clones stem from an unresolved V gene, and the remainder is unexplained. Across this sample there are 70,000 to 95,000 clones, with 85% seen only once. Of the sample, over 9.5% falls within the top ten clones. Input material: peripheral blood. The receptors shown here come from a woman in her seventies with active or convalescent COVID-19.

The gene calls are TRBV2 and TRBJ1-4; perhaps TRBD1 as D (6 bases). Trimming took off 9 bases at V and 0 bases at J, with 14 bases between the two ends. The CDR3 totals 15 residues. Germline V CDR1 and CDR2: SNHLY, FYNNEI. The CDR3 nucleotides are TGTGCCAGTAGGACAGTTATCGCAACTAATGAAAAACTGTTTTTT. The encoded protein is CASRTVIATNEKLFF. Full variable domain (missing parts from reference TRBV2 and TRBJ1-4): EPEVTQTPSHQVTQMGQEVILRCVPISNHLYFYWYRQILGQKVEFLVSFYNNEISEKSEIFDDQFSVERPDGSNFTLKIRSTKLEDSAMYFCASRTVIATNEKLFFGSGTQLSVL.

CDR3 sequence reads: CATTGQNAQQPQHF. In nucleotides, the CDR3 is TGTGCCACCACGGGACAGAACGCGCAGCAGCCCCAGCATTTT. V gene TRBV2 combines with J gene TRBJ1-5, with 7 nucleotides matching TRBD1. V lost 10 bases, J lost 7 bases, and 13 bases stayed unmatched. Germline CDR1 is SNHLY and CDR2 is FYNNEI. The length of the CDR3 is 14 residues.

The rearrangement uses TRBV7-2 and TRBJ1-5, with D perhaps TRBD1 (5 bases). This CDR3 contains 13 residues. Deletions cut 1 base from V and 6 bases from J, with 7 bases between. Germline V lookup: CDR1 SGHTA, CDR2 FQGNSA. For the CDR3, the DNA is TGTGCCAGCAGCTTAGAGGGGTCTCAGCCCCAGCATTTT. This translates into CASSLEGSQPQHF.

The CDR3 DNA reads as TGCGCCAGCAGCTTGGCCGGGGTAATAGGGGAGACCCAGTACTTC. Its protein is CASSLAGVIGETQYF. This chain uses TRBV5-1 with TRBJ2-5; tentatively, D is TRBD2 (5 bases). Trimming left V 0 bases short and J 5 bases short, with 14 bases between. This CDR3 is 15 amino acids long. From germline, CDR1 is SGHRS and CDR2 YFSETQ.

The chain links TRBV28 to TRBJ2-2; D is unresolved. This CDR3 has 14 residues. Germline CDR1 reads MDHEN; CDR2 reads SYDVKM. Trimming cost V 2 bases and J 6 bases, with 10 bases left between them. This CDR3 reads CASSLPLAAGELFF. The CDR3 nucleotides read TGTGCCAGCAGTTTACCCCTGGCAGCCGGGGAGCTGTTTTTT.

V is TRBV10-1 and J is TRBJ2-7, with a weak D call TRBD1 (6 bases). Trimming shortened V by 2 bases and J by 0 bases, and 14 bases separated the two germline ends. This CDR3 is built from 16 residues. Germline-derived CDR1 and CDR2 are WNHNN and SYGVQD (reference sequence). The CDR3 is CASSETLYRVSYEQYF. Written as DNA, the CDR3 is TGCGCCAGCAGTGAGACCCTTTACAGGGTCTCCTACGAGCAGTACTTC.

V usage is TRBV29-1 and J usage is TRBJ2-3; D is possibly TRBD2 (6 bases). V gave up 3 bases and J gave up 4 bases, with 17 bases separating them. Germline loops: CDR1 SQVTM, CDR2 ANQGSEA. The CDR3 loop spans 15 amino acids. The CDR3 sequence is CSVDPRGTGADTQYF. CDR3 bases: TGCAGCGTTGACCCCCGGGGGACTGGGGCAGATACGCAGTATTTT.

V usage is TRBV24-1 and J usage is TRBJ2-7, with 9 bases identical to TRBD1. CDR1 is KGHDR and CDR2 is SFDVKD in the germline V gene. The CDR3 is made up of 15 amino acids. With V trimmed by 2 bases and J by 4 bases, 5 bases remained unmatched. The CDR3 DNA is TGTGCCACCAGTGATTGGACAGGGGTTCGGTACGAGCAGTACTTC. Its translation is CATSDWTGVRYEQYF.

V gene TRBV7-9 combines with J gene TRBJ1-2; 7 bases are a match to TRBD1. Losses at the gene ends were 5 bases for V and 7 bases for J; bases not matched to a gene: 7. The CDR3 totals 13 residues. CDR1 and CDR2 from the germline V gene are SEHNR and FQNEAQ (reference sequence). CDR3 in DNA: TGTGCCAGCAGCGCAGGGGGGATGAGTGGCTACACCTTC. This translates into CASSAGGMSGYTF.

The chain links TRBV9 to TRBJ1-3; 11 nucleotides align to TRBD1. Germline V gene sequence: CDR1 SGDLS, CDR2 YYNGEE. The CDR3 is 16 amino acids. J lost 4 bases, V lost 3 bases, and 6 bases had no gene match. The CDR3 loop is CASSAGQGASGNTIYF. CDR3 DNA: TGTGCCAGCAGCGCCGGACAGGGGGCGTCAGGAAACACCATATATTTT. The full variable domain, in which reference TRBV9 and TRBJ1-3 provide the parts outside the CDR3, is DSGVTQTPKHLITATGQRVTLRCSPRSGDLSVYWYQQSLDQGLQFLIQYYNGEERAKGNILERFSAQQFPDLHSELNLSSLELGDSALYFCASSAGQGASGNTIYFGEGSWLTVV.

This chain connects TRBV4-1 to TRBJ1-1; D is possibly TRBD1 (5 bases). V shed 2 bases and J shed 1 base, with 11 bases lying between them. Germline assignment: CDR1 MGHRA and CDR2 YSYEKL. This CDR3 is 15 amino acids long. CDR3 amino acids: CASSQRVQENTEAFF. Written as DNA, the CDR3 is TGCGCCAGCAGCCAAAGGGTACAGGAGAACACTGAAGCTTTCTTT.

This chain links TRBV29-1 with TRBJ2-4; D is perhaps TRBD1 (6 bases). This CDR3 is 14 amino acids long. CDR1 SQVTM and CDR2 ANQGSEA come from the germline V gene. The ends were cut back, 6 bases at V and 2 bases at J, with 14 bases in the middle. CDR3 residues: CSVDAQGSKNIQYF. The CDR3 nucleotides read TGCAGCGTGGACGCACAGGGATCCAAAAACATTCAGTACTTC.

The V call is TRBV7-2, the J call TRBJ2-3, with 16 positions matching TRBD2. V lost 5 bases and J lost 4; bases outside the gene matches: 9. The CDR3 has 18 residues. Germline V gene data show CDR1 as SGHTA and CDR2 as FQGNSA. CDR3 residues: CASSHPGLAGGPSDTQYF. CDR3 DNA sequence: TGTGCCAGCAGCCACCCGGGACTAGCGGGGGGGCCTTCAGATACGCAGTATTTT. Full variable domain (outside the CDR3, taken from reference TRBV7-2 and TRBJ2-3): GAGVSQSPSNKVTEKGKDVELRCDPISGHTALYWYRQSLGQGLEFLIYFQGNSAPDKSGLPSDRFSAERTGGSVSTLTIQRTQQEDSAVYLCASSHPGLAGGPSDTQYFGPGTRLTVL.

In this sample, this clone turned up a few times. This sequence joins TRBV3-1 (or the pseudogene TRBV3-2) and TRBJ1-5; D may be TRBD1 (6 bases). The V gene's germline CDR1 is LGHDT and CDR2 YNNKEL (reference sequence). This CDR3 comprises 14 residues. Trimming pared 4 bases from V and 5 bases from J, leaving 12 bases between. Here the CDR3 reads CASSPGTQDQPQHF. As DNA, the CDR3 is TGTGCCAGCAGCCCGGGGACACAAGATCAGCCCCAGCATTTT.

J is TRBJ1-2 and V is TRBV5-4; 8 nucleotides agree with TRBD1. Germline V lookup: CDR1 SGHNT, CDR2 YYREEE (reference sequence). Losses at the gene ends were 3 bases for V and 3 bases for J; bases not matched to a gene: 4. The CDR3 is made up of 14 amino acids. Here the CDR3 reads CASSSRGQDYGYTF. The CDR3 bases are TGTGCCAGCAGCTCGCGGGGACAGGACTATGGCTACACCTTC.

The rearrangement joins TRBV5-1 to TRBJ2-3, with a tentative D call TRBD1 (5 bases). The V end lost 3 bases, the J end lost 1 base, and 9 bases lay between the germline ends. Looked up from germline, CDR1 is SGHRS and CDR2 is YFSETQ. CDR3 length: 14 residues. CDR3 DNA sequence: TGCGCCAGCAGCTGGGAAGGGGGCACAGATACGCAGTATTTT. This sequence encodes CASSWEGGTDTQYF.

This chain joins TRBV7-2 and TRBJ2-3; D is possibly TRBD2 (6 bases). The germline V and J ends were trimmed by 8 bases and 0 bases, with 9 bases remaining between them. The CDR3 has 13 residues. Germline assignment: CDR1 SGHTA and CDR2 FQGNSA. The CDR3 region has the DNA TGTGCCAGCCGGGGAGGAAGCACAGATACGCAGTATTTT. Translating gives CASRGGSTDTQYF.

This chain uses TRBV5-1 with TRBJ2-1; 10 bases match TRBD2. The CDR3 contains 16 residues. In germline, CDR1 is SGHRS, CDR2 YFSETQ. V shed 3 bases and J 6 bases; nucleotides not matched to a gene: 9. This CDR3 reads CASSWQGTSARNEQFF. The DNA for the CDR3 is TGCGCCAGCAGCTGGCAAGGGACTAGCGCCCGCAATGAGCAGTTCTTC.

By share of the sample, this clone is medium-sized. The J gene is TRBJ1-1, the V gene TRBV24-1; D possibly corresponds to TRBD1 (6 bases). The CDR3 has 13 residues. Germline V gene sequence: CDR1 KGHDR, CDR2 SFDVKD. The germline V and J ends were trimmed by 10 bases and 3 bases, with 14 bases remaining between them. The DNA of the CDR3 is TGTGCCACGAGAGCGACAGGATACACTGAAGCTTTCTTT. This sequence encodes CATRATGYTEAFF.

The V gene is TRBV5-1, the J gene TRBJ1-6; D is undetermined. Germline V gene data show CDR1 as SGHRS and CDR2 as YFSETQ. Trimming left V 4 bases short and J 14 bases short, with 16 bases between. This CDR3 has 13 residues. The CDR3 loop reads CASSLAGRLTLHF. CDR3 nucleotide sequence: TGCGCCAGCAGCCTGGCGGGGAGATTGACCCTCCACTTT.

This clone appeared once. The chain employs TRBV2 and TRBJ1-3; D unclear. Trimming shortened V by 5 bases and J by 1 base, and 9 bases separated the two germline ends. The CDR3 sequence is 14 residues long. Germline V gene lookup returns CDR1 SNHLY and CDR2 FYNNEI. CDR3 protein: CASSRTDSGNTIYF. DNA for the CDR3: TGTGCCAGCAGTCGTACAGATTCTGGAAACACCATATATTTT.

The genes are TRBV5-1 and TRBJ1-1; TRBD1 matches 10 bases. The CDR3 has 14 amino acids. V lost 4 bases to trimming and J lost 7 bases; unmatched junction nucleotides: 7. From germline, CDR1 is SGHRS and CDR2 YFSETQ. The DNA of the CDR3 is TGCGCCAGCAGCGCGGGACAGGGGAGGGGTGAAGCTTTCTTT. Translating gives CASSAGQGRGEAFF.

The chain carries TRBV27 and TRBJ2-7; TRBD2 agrees at 7 bases. Losses at the gene ends were 6 bases for V and 0 bases for J; bases not matched to a gene: 11. Germline CDR1 MNHEY, CDR2 SMNVEV (reference sequence). The CDR3 loop spans 16 amino acids. CDR3 coding DNA: TGTGCCAGCAGATTGATAACCGGGACTATCTCCTACGAGCAGTACTTC. Translation: CASRLITGTISYEQYF.

This chain joins TRBV19 and TRBJ2-1; 9 bases align to TRBD2. Germline CDR1 and CDR2: LNHDA and SQIVND (reference sequence). The CDR3 is made up of 15 amino acids. The V segment lost 6 bases and the J segment 4 bases; nucleotides outside the gene matches: 7. CDR3 sequence (DNA): TGTGCCAGTAGCCAGCCAGCGGGGGGTTACAATGAGCAGTTCTTC. Translation: CASSQPAGGYNEQFF.

This clone has only one observation. The genes are TRBV28 and TRBJ1-2; 10 nucleotides match TRBD1. Germline values: CDR1 MDHEN, CDR2 SYDVKM. V shed 6 bases, J shed 1 base, and the junction held 11 bases outside the gene matches. The CDR3 is 17 residues long. The CDR3 DNA reads as TGTGCCAGCAGCTCTGGGACAGGGGTTGGGGATAACTATGGCTACACCTTC. Protein: CASSSGTGVGDNYGYTF.

The rearrangement uses TRBV9 and TRBJ1-3, with unresolved D. The germline V and J ends were trimmed by 0 bases and 4 bases, with 11 bases remaining between them. Germline V lookup: CDR1 SGDLS, CDR2 YYNGEE. The CDR3 is 15 amino acids. In DNA, the CDR3 is TGTGCCAGCAGCGTAGCTTCGGGAGCGGGAAACACCATATATTTT. This encodes CASSVASGAGNTIYF.

This clone has more than one count but fewer than ten. V usage is TRBV3-1 (or the pseudogene TRBV3-2) and J usage is TRBJ2-1, with 9 bases lining up with TRBD1. Germline CDR1 reads LGHDT; CDR2 reads YNNKEL (reference sequence). After removal of 8 bases from V and 8 bases from J, the junction contained 4 bases not matched to a gene. CDR3 size: 12 residues. DNA for the CDR3: TGTGCCAGCCGGACAGGGGATGATGAGCAGTTCTTC. Protein sequence: CASRTGDDEQFF.